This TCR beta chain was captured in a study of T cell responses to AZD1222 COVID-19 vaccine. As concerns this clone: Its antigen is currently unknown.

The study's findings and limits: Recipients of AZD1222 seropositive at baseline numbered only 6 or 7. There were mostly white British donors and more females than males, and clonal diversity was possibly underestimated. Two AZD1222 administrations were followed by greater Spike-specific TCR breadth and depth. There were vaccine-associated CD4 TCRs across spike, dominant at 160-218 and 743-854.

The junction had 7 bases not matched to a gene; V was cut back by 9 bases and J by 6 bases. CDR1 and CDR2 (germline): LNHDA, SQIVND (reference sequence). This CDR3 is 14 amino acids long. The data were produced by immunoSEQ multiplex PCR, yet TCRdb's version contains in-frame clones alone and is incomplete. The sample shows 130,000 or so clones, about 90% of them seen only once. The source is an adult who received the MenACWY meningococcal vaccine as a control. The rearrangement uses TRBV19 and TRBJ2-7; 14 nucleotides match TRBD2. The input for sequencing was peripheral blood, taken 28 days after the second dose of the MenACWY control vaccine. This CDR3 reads CASRTSGRSSEQYF. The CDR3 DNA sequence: TGTGCCAGCAGGACTAGCGGGAGGTCCAGCGAGCAGTACTTC.